What follows is one T cell receptor (beta chain) and its context. Its target antigen remains unknown. Base qualities are missing; no much larger clone stands one base away. The CDR3 runs 15 residues from the cysteine to the phenylalanine. This entry keeps only the CDR3 DNA: 45 bases, framed from base 1. V is pruned by 0 bases and J by 5 bases, leaving 2 bases of the junction without a gene match. CDR1 and CDR2, per the germline V gene, are SGHTA and FQGNSA. The data belong to a study of cytomegalovirus exposure and HLA in healthy donors (dated by TCRdb to the late 2010s). Regarding the research as a whole: An earlier analysis of approximately 600 of the donors reported approximately 270 Gb of sequence data and roughly 110 million unique TCR beta sequences from 190 million or so T cells. To predict cytomegalovirus infection status, the study combined high-throughput TCR immunosequencing, statistical association of individual TCRs with disease status, and machine learning. Alongside the repertoire data, information on donor age, sex, ethnicity and CMV serostatus was compiled. Several DR-DQ haplotypes were treated as single units for association and clustering because of strong linkage in the cohort. Of the roughly 400 genotyped donors, approximately 83% fell in the genetic ancestry cluster associated with self-reported Caucasian donors. A later analysis re-examined previously published TCR beta repertoires from 500 to 700 donors and added high-resolution HLA genotyping to investigate patterns of TCR occurrence. The study profiled the T cell repertoires of approximately 700 subjects by immunosequencing and related them to cytomegalovirus serostatus. Both class I and class II loci were covered by HLA typing, at four-digit resolution. Every discovery cohort repertoire had been produced on one sequencing platform. Among about 400 genotyped donors of the cohort, an average of around 240,000 unique TCR beta nucleotide sequences was sequenced per donor, of which about 20% were non-productive. The number of donors typed differed by locus, with roughly 629-640 for A, B, C, DRB1 and DQB1, more than 500 for DQA1, over 600 for DPA1, and under 490 for DPB1. Along with the roughly 710-subject first cohort, a separate validation cohort of about 110 different subjects was used. In an earlier analysis of more than 550 of the donors, high-throughput TCR beta sequencing was used to judge whether each TCR beta V gene segment behaved as functional or pseudogenic. Rather than using new phenotypic data, the later analysis identified candidate immune exposures from TCR beta sequences and from how often those sequences occurred across donors. An early release that covered roughly 600 HLA-typed donors contained about 300 gigabases of sequencing data and 75 million to 100 million unique TCR sequences. In a later genetic analysis, genome-wide SNP genotypes for 398 of the 666 donors were used, and that subset was treated as a discovery cohort. The study aimed to test whether signatures of past pathogen exposure could be identified by cataloging public T cell receptors.

Study-wide conclusions, independent of this receptor: An association between a missense DCLRE1C variant and V-gene and J-gene trimming of TCR beta chains was found in a later genetic analysis and replicated in an independent cohort. When HLA alleles, especially DR and DQ, strongly co-occurred, TCR associations were difficult to assign to individual alleles. In vitro tests confirmed that a few of the cytomegalovirus-associated TCR beta chains recognize cytomegalovirus antigens. The study listed 150 to 200 TCR beta chains as associated with cytomegalovirus. In an earlier analysis of roughly 500 of the donors, most TCR beta V segments appeared in productive rearrangements about 90% or about 30% of the time, broadly matching IMGT annotations. Because HLA typing was unavailable for some donors at each locus, only the typed subset was used in association tests. Immune exposure information for the cohort was limited to CMV serostatus. The classifier was reported to diagnose cytomegalovirus status with high specificity and sensitivity in both the original and validation cohorts. A further reported finding was that TCR beta sequences accurately predicted the HLA-A and HLA-B alleles for most subjects in the first cohort. Linkage disequilibrium might explain the correlated functional status among segregating V segments, but an unknown experimental factor could not be ruled out. Some IMGT-functional V segments, including TRBV6-2 and TRBV6-3, could not be told apart with the 87-base-pair reads, so those segments were excluded. According to the authors, the approach could potentially be generalized to other disease states and immunological phenotypes. In this cohort, only TCR beta chains were sequenced, and detectable features were limited by the absence of alpha or paired-chain data. Because counts were too low, about 15 rarely observed V segments, including chromosome 9 orphons, were left out of the earlier analysis of 500 to 650 of the donors. Most TCR sequences were seen in very few donors, while some public TCRs were found in many individuals. Roughly uniform sequencing depth across donors was assumed in presence/absence analyses, although this assumption may not hold. A later analysis found that TCR association rates varied across HLA loci, with DRB1 alleles showing the most associated TCRs and HLA-C alleles the fewest. In a later analysis, several top co-occurrence clusters were reported to appear linked to parvovirus B19, influenza, CMV and Epstein-Barr virus. In a later analysis, HLA-associated TCR beta chains were found to be more clonally expanded and to have lower generation probabilities than equally common non-associated chains. A later analysis found that most CMV-associated TCR beta chains appeared HLA-restricted, with HLA associations seemingly driven largely by CMV exposure. A cluster of highly shared sequence variants was judged likely to be a technical artifact of the sequencing pipeline. Specific HLA alleles were associated with over 15,000 TCR beta sequences at a false discovery rate of 0.05 in a later analysis. Compared with the approximately 670-donor mean, donors in an Asian-associated ancestry cluster had fewer N-insertions in productive TCRs, according to a later genetic analysis.

The cohort was made up of about 670 healthy bone marrow donors. All cohort members were sampled while nominally healthy, although unrecorded immune exposures were likely present. The donor tested CMV seronegative and was one of the 352 seronegative cohort members. A peripheral blood sample was collected from each donor, and TCR beta sequencing was performed on peripheral blood mononuclear cells. The Qiagen DNeasy Blood Extraction Kit was used to extract genomic DNA from the blood cell samples. Libraries were prepared through the immunoSEQ multiplex PCR assay. For the multiplex PCR, a mixture combining 60 forward primers for TCR Vbeta segments and 13 reverse primers for TCR Jbeta segments was used. The CDR3 region of rearranged TCR beta genes was amplified from genomic DNA by a multiplex PCR assay. The Illumina HiSeq System was used to sequence the amplified TCR beta libraries as 87-base-pair reads. The study's processing was this. Across the 500 to 700 repertoires, a later analysis counted roughly 84 million unique TCR beta chains, some 11 million of which were shared by at least two donors. Raw reads were error-corrected and collapsed into unique sequences by a nearest-neighbor algorithm in which closely related sequences were merged to remove PCR and sequencing errors. Alignment of CDR3 sequences to IMGT reference sequences was used to assign V, D and J gene segments. For a sequence to be retained, at least a six-nucleotide match to both a V gene segment and a J gene segment was required. A rearrangement was called productive if the CDR3 had no stop codons and remained in frame with V and J, and every other rearrangement was called non-productive. Following IMGT convention, CDR3 was defined as the stretch from the second conserved V-encoded cysteine to the conserved J-encoded phenylalanine. In an earlier analysis of just under 600 of the donors, sequences lacking an unambiguous match to a single V gene segment were excluded. An earlier analysis of just under 600 of the donors called V segments functional above 56.7% productive rearrangements and segregating when the between-donor standard deviation exceeded 5%. A statistical classification framework was developed to diagnose cytomegalovirus status using the catalog of TCR beta chain sequences. A later analysis assigned V and J genes by comparing TCR nucleotide sequences with IMGT/GENE-DB human TR gene sequences. In a later analysis, CDR3 sequences and most-parsimonious VDJ recombination scenarios were assigned using the TCRdist pipeline. A later analysis defined each TCR beta chain by its CDR3 amino acid sequence plus V-gene family, and excluded reads lacking a unique V-gene family. A later analysis removed 592 highly shared, low-generation-probability nucleotide sequences to deal with suspected cross-contamination and a sequencing artifact. A later analysis calculated a clonal expansion index for each public chain from normalized within-repertoire ranks of inferred template counts. Generation probabilities in a later analysis came from a VDJ recombination model fitted to out-of-frame rearrangements, and those results were checked against IGoR. A later analysis scored TCR-TCR, TCR-HLA and TCR-CMV co-occurrence with hypergeometric tests, applying a repertoire-size bias correction to TCR pairs. In a later analysis, false discovery rates were estimated by permuting HLA or CMV assignments 20 times. In a later analysis, co-occurring TCRs were grouped using DBSCAN, and TCRdist sequence similarity was added for clustering within HLA-allele-positive subsets. Repertoires with fewer than 30,000 or more than 120,000 public chains were left out of co-occurrence clustering, as were four to six repertoires with anomalous nucleotide sharing. In its TCRdb copy, this immuneACCESS table keeps in-frame sequences only and misses some clones. Where compared with another copy, unresolved V genes explain less than half of these, and the others have no known cause. V and J calls and clone size come straight from that table; D and trimming were deduced from the DNA. This sample has 150,000 to 180,000 clones in its table, and roughly 74% of those were observed once. The top ten clones comprise roughly 2.8% of the sample.

The sequence came from a man younger than 35 in good health and CMV-seronegative. Material for sequencing was PBMCs. This chain is built from TRBV7-2 and TRBJ1-5; TRBD1 aligns with 9 central bases. The DNA sequence reads TGTGCCAGCAGCTTAGCGGGGACAGGGTATCAGCCCCAGCATTTT. Translated, it reads CASSLAGTGYQPQHF. Supplemented by the reference TRBV7-2 and TRBJ1-5 proteins around the CDR3, the complete variable domain is GAGVSQSPSNKVTEKGKDVELRCDPISGHTALYWYRQSLGQGLEFLIYFQGNSAPDKSGLPSDRFSAERTGGSVSTLTIQRTQQEDSAVYLCASSLAGTGYQPQHFGDGTRLSIL.